This TCR beta chain came from a study of siplizumab effects on memory and regulatory T cells. General study points: Phenotypic classification as naive or memory proved unattainable for roughly 75-96% of proliferating CD4+ or CD8+ clones. Siplizumab brought about a significant reduction in alloreactive sequences traceable to unstimulated CD4+ memory cells. For mappable alloreactive CD4+ clones, the mean Treg-derived fraction was around 74% with siplizumab and 26.9% in controls. Both greater diversity than memory cells and a major contribution to the alloresponse seemed to characterize naive T cells.

About this clone itself: Its antigen is not identified.

Clones were sequenced by immunoSEQ multiplex PCR, and TCRdb holds only the in-frame ones, with some missing. The profile shows around 61,000 clones, about 98% of them singletons. The ends lost 3 bases at V and 3 bases at J; junction bases unmatched: 2. Germline values: CDR1 MDHEN, CDR2 SYDVKM. The CDR3 sequence is 15 residues long. The specimen sequenced was naive CD8+ T cells sorted from blood. This TCR derives from a human donor in good health. The chain is built from TRBV28 and TRBJ1-4; 9 nucleotides align to TRBD1. The CDR3 sequence is CASSFGTGSNEKLFF. CDR3 nucleotide sequence: TGTGCCAGCAGTTTTGGGACAGGGTCTAATGAAAAACTGTTTTTT.